The rows below give T cell receptor beta chains drawn from one sample of a study of technical replicates of blood from a handful of donors. TCRdb's table, derived via immunoSEQ multiplex PCR, lists solely in-frame clones and lacks some. Counted here are 65,000 to 90,000 clones, 90% occurring once; the ten biggest clones make up about 4.7%. Sample: PBMCs. The receptor set was obtained from a human donor in good health. Some clones in this sample may be carry-over from other donors' samples. Both conserved end residues are part of each CDR3. The D gene is left open where the match is weak.

d_gene,v_gene,j_gene,CDR3nt,CDR3aa
-,TRBV7-6,TRBJ2-5,TGTGCCAGCAGCTTAGGTTCTAAAGAGACCCAGTACTTC,CASSLGSKETQYF
TRBD2,TRBV9,TRBJ2-7,TGTGCCAGCAGCGTGGGGACTAGCGGTCTCTACGAGCAGTACTTC,CASSVGTSGLYEQYF
-,TRBV12-2,TRBJ2-5,TGTGCAAGTCGCTTAGCGCACAGACCCTACATGCCAGCGGCCCAGTACTTC,CASRLAHRPYMPAAQYF
TRBD1,TRBV27,TRBJ1-5,TGTGCCACCCAGAAGACAGGGAAGGGCAATCAGCCCCAGCATTTT,CATQKTGKGNQPQHF
-,TRBV6-1,TRBJ1-1,TGTGCCAGCAGTTGGGGGCGTGAAGCTTTCTTT,CASSWGREAFF
-,TRBV6-1,TRBJ1-1,TGTGCCAGCAGGCCAGAGAACACTGAAGCTTTCTTT,CASRPENTEAFF
-,TRBV30,TRBJ2-2,TGTGCCTGGACCGGGAGCAACACCGGGGAGCTGTTTTTT,CAWTGSNTGELFF
-,TRBV7-9,TRBJ2-1,TGTGCCAGCAGCCCCTATAGCGGATACAATGAGCAGTTCTTC,CASSPYSGYNEQFF
TRBD1,TRBV18,TRBJ1-1,TGTGCCAGCTCACCCTACCAGGTTGCCCAAGAGGACAGGGGGCGCGGGAAAGCTTTCTTT,CASSPYQVAQEDRGRGKAFF
-,TRBV10-3,TRBJ1-4,TGTGCCTGCGGCCCGCCAACTAATGAAAAACTGTTTTTT,CACGPPTNEKLFF
TRBD2,TRBV9,TRBJ2-3,TGTGCCAGCAGCGTAGTCCCAGCGGGGGCCACAGATACGCAGTATTTT,CASSVVPAGATDTQYF